Listed below are T cell receptor beta chains from one sample, sequenced in a study of cytomegalovirus exposure and HLA in healthy donors. Assay used: immunoSEQ multiplex PCR; TCRdb lists only in-frame clones, some missing. The table records more than 95,000 clones, under 65% of them present only once. The sequenced sample consisted of PBMCs. Receptors were obtained from a man aged 55 to 70 in good health and CMV-seronegative. Both conserved end residues are part of each CDR3. Fields, in order: D gene, V gene, clone size, J gene, CDR3 protein, CDR3 DNA. A D gene is named only where the DNA matches it firmly. Not every row has a clone size; where given, it reads once, few, many or a size class.

>.|TRBV5-1|.|TRBJ2-1
CASSLGQDNNEQFF
TGCGCCAGCAGCTTGGGGCAGGACAACAATGAGCAGTTCTTC
>.|TRBV19|few|TRBJ1-3
CASSPATTSGNTIYF
TGTGCCAGTAGTCCCGCGACAACCTCTGGAAACACCATATATTTT
>.|TRBV30|.|TRBJ1-2
CAWRQGIYGYTF
TGTGCCTGGAGACAGGGAATCTATGGCTACACCTTC
>TRBD2|TRBV5-6|once|TRBJ2-5
CASSPSGAGQETQYF
TGTGCCAGCAGCCCAAGCGGGGCTGGCCAAGAGACCCAGTACTTC
>TRBD1|TRBV9|.|TRBJ2-1
CASSQTGVNEQFF
TGTGCCAGCAGCCAGACAGGGGTCAATGAGCAGTTCTTC
>TRBD1|TRBV4-1|.|TRBJ1-4
CASRRIGTGSEKLFF
TGCGCCAGCCGCCGGATTGGGACAGGGAGTGAAAAACTGTTTTTT
>TRBD2|TRBV5-1|few|TRBJ2-5
CASSLGTSGEETQYF
TGCGCCAGCAGCTTGGGGACTAGCGGAGAAGAGACCCAGTACTTC
>.|TRBV5-5|.|TRBJ2-2
CASSFVLTGELFF
TGTGCCAGCAGCTTTGTATTGACCGGGGAGCTGTTTTTT
>TRBD1|TRBV25-1|.|TRBJ1-3
CASSRQGPQVGNTIYF
TGTGCCAGTTCGAGACAGGGTCCACAAGTAGGAAACACCATATATTTT
>.|TRBV5-1|few|TRBJ1-5
CASSGGEGSNQPQHF
TGCGCCAGCAGCGGGGGGGAGGGTAGCAATCAGCCCCAGCATTTT
>TRBD2|TRBV18|.|TRBJ2-2
CASSHGVREAGELFF
TGTGCCAGCTCACACGGGGTCCGGGAGGCCGGGGAGCTGTTTTTT
>.|TRBV5-1|few|TRBJ2-1
CASSLAAGVFEQFF
TGCGCCAGCAGCTTGGCAGCAGGGGTGTTTGAGCAGTTCTTC
>TRBD1|TRBV27|once|TRBJ1-5
CASSLQGAEGQPQHF
TGTGCCAGCAGTTTACAGGGGGCTGAGGGACAGCCCCAGCATTTT
>TRBD2|TRBV11-2|once|TRBJ2-1
CASSLTLAGARNEQFF
TGTGCCAGCAGCTTAACGCTAGCGGGAGCGCGCAATGAGCAGTTCTTC
>TRBD2|TRBV5-1|.|TRBJ2-3
CASSPGAGGTDTQYF
TGCGCCAGCAGCCCAGGAGCGGGGGGCACAGATACGCAGTATTTT
>TRBD1|TRBV19|few|TRBJ1-5
CASSARDRGLNQPQHF
TGTGCCAGTAGTGCGAGGGACAGGGGCCTAAATCAGCCCCAGCATTTT
>.|TRBV19|.|TRBJ2-3
CASNSGAGDTQYF
TGTGCCAGTAACAGTGGGGCAGGAGATACGCAGTATTTT
>.|TRBV11-1|.|TRBJ1-1
CASSLGRGSTEAFF
TGTGCCAGCAGCTTGGGTAGGGGGAGCACTGAAGCTTTCTTT
>TRBD2|TRBV6-4|.|TRBJ2-2
CASRLAGYTGELFF
TGTGCCAGCAGACTAGCGGGATACACCGGGGAGCTGTTTTTT
>TRBD1|TRBV5-4|.|TRBJ1-4
CASSGGQGNEKLFF
TGTGCCAGCAGCGGGGGACAGGGGAACGAAAAACTGTTTTTT
>.|TRBV30|.|TRBJ1-2
CAWSRLALGTYGYTF
TGTGCCTGGAGTAGATTGGCATTAGGGACTTATGGCTACACCTTC
>.|TRBV25-1|.|TRBJ2-3
CASSNYRADTQYF
TGTGCCAGCAGTAACTACAGGGCTGATACGCAGTATTTT
>TRBD1|TRBV11-2|.|TRBJ2-7
CASSASGTGSYEQYF
TGTGCCAGCAGCGCGTCCGGGACAGGGTCCTACGAGCAGTACTTC
>TRBD1|TRBV27|once|TRBJ1-2
CASSSHSGQGRYGYTF
TGTGCCAGCAGCTCACACTCCGGACAGGGAAGGTATGGCTACACCTTC
>.|TRBV7-3|once|TRBJ2-6
CASSERTGTGANVLTF
TGTGCCAGCAGCGAACGAACAGGTACTGGGGCCAACGTCCTGACTTTC
>.|TRBV6-1|.|TRBJ2-3
CVSSGYITDTQYF
TGTGTCAGCAGTGGATACATCACAGATACGCAGTATTTT
>.|TRBV4-1|few|TRBJ1-4
CASSHLETTNEKLFF
TGCGCCAGCAGCCACCTAGAGACAACTAATGAAAAACTGTTTTTT
>TRBD2|TRBV6-1|.|TRBJ2-1
CASSLGLAEHNEQFF
TGTGCCAGCAGTCTAGGACTAGCGGAACACAATGAGCAGTTCTTC
>.|TRBV6-1|.|TRBJ2-7
CASSDRGHSYEQYF
TGTGCCAGCAGTGATCGGGGACACTCCTACGAGCAGTACTTC
>.|TRBV5-6|.|TRBJ2-7
CASSALLATYEQYF
TGTGCCAGCAGCGCCTTGTTAGCGACCTACGAGCAGTACTTC
>.|TRBV6-1|.|TRBJ1-1
CASRYQGMETEAFF
TGTGCCAGCAGATACCAGGGGATGGAGACTGAAGCTTTCTTT
>.|TRBV2|few|TRBJ1-6
CASGDTSYNSPLHF
TGTGCCAGCGGGGACACCTCCTATAATTCACCCCTCCACTTT
>.|TRBV29-1|few|TRBJ1-2
CSVPRRSPYGYTF
TGCAGCGTTCCCCGCAGGTCCCCTTATGGCTACACCTTC
>.|TRBV2|once|TRBJ1-1
CASSEVRGNTEAFF
TGTGCCAGCAGTGAAGTCAGGGGGAACACTGAAGCTTTCTTT
>TRBD1|TRBV9|few|TRBJ2-2
CASSVETGATGELFF
TGTGCCAGCAGCGTCGAGACAGGGGCCACCGGGGAGCTGTTTTTT
>.|TRBV10-2|.|TRBJ1-5
CASNGRGNQPQHF
TGCGCCAGCAATGGCAGGGGAAATCAGCCCCAGCATTTT
>TRBD2|TRBV5-1|few|TRBJ2-4
CASSLGLAGGIQYF
TGCGCCAGCAGCTTGGGACTAGCGGGGGGCATTCAGTACTTC
>.|TRBV6-5|.|TRBJ1-2
CASSSLNRRFTF
TGTGCCAGCAGTTCTTTAAACCGGCGGTTTACCTTC
>.|TRBV2|.|TRBJ2-1
CASQGGPSSYNEQFF
TGTGCCAGCCAGGGCGGTCCGAGCTCCTACAATGAGCAGTTCTTC
>.|TRBV5-1|.|TRBJ2-3
CASTRVSDTDTQYF
TGCGCCAGCACTAGGGTTAGCGACACAGATACGCAGTATTTT